Listed below are T cell receptor beta chains from one sample, sequenced in a study of regulatory T cells in long-lasting Graves disease. One entry per CDR3 protein results from TCRdb running MiXCR on the multiplex PCR reads. The repertoire holds under 350,000 distinct CDR3 sequences, with 20% to 25% as singletons. The source was peripheral blood mononuclear cells (PBMCs), collected when the disease was refractory, from a patient treated with antithyroid drugs. These receptors originate from a female donor with Graves disease. Both conserved end residues are trimmed from each CDR3.

J gene,V gene,CDR3 protein
TRBJ1-1,TRBV2,ASMGLPNTEAF
TRBJ1-5,TRBV20-1,SASLGYSNQPQH
TRBJ1-2,TRBV20-1,SASTGTGDYGYT
TRBJ1-1,TRBV30,AWSLRHRAEAF
TRBJ1-5,TRBV28,ASSLRDRVFNQPQH
TRBJ2-1,TRBV15,ATSRPGQDYNEQL
TRBJ1-2,TRBV3-1,ASSSGTAGSYGYT
TRBJ2-5,TRBV5-5,ASRFIGETQY
TRBJ1-5,TRBV15,ATSQGRDQPQH
TRBJ1-1,TRBV25-1,ASSGTWTEAF
TRBJ2-7,TRBV27,ASSFPGTGGYEQY
TRBJ2-1,TRBV7-3,ASSLTVGDREF
TRBJ2-7,TRBV7-8,ASSWNRGHEQY
TRBJ1-2,TRBV12-3/TRBV12-4,ASRSLGGYT
TRBJ2-3,TRBV11-2,ASSTRLVDTQY
TRBJ1-4,TRBV11-2,ASSLTLQGATNEKLF
TRBJ1-4,TRBV29-1,SARTNEKLF
TRBJ1-2,TRBV27,ASSGTGSGYT
TRBJ1-5,TRBV5-1,ASSWGQGANQPQH
TRBJ1-1,TRBV27,ASTLTGDFTEAF
TRBJ1-6,TRBV4-1,ASSQRAGTDNSPLH
TRBJ1-6,TRBV27,ASSLTSASPLH
TRBJ2-7,TRBV6-1,ATTNGAYEQY
TRBJ1-4,TRBV27,ASSQGLRGEKLF
TRBJ2-6,TRBV24-1,ATGQGAGANVLT
TRBJ2-2,TRBV5-4,ASSSTQFANTGELF
TRBJ1-5,TRBV20-1,SAAPWTVSNQPQH
TRBJ2-7,TRBV6-5,ASSSRPGGTSSYEQY
TRBJ2-7,TRBV30,AWSVLSGSPSYEQY
TRBJ2-7,TRBV4-3,ASSQASSGTFYEQY
TRBJ2-5,TRBV7-2,ASGLASYFPRETQY
TRBJ2-7,TRBV20-1,SAPLEGLGEQY
TRBJ1-3,TRBV6-2/TRBV6-3,ASSYGPGGNTIY
TRBJ2-7,TRBV20-1,SADLAGGSYEQY
TRBJ2-7,TRBV6-2/TRBV6-3,ASSHRDSSQY
TRBJ1-1,TRBV11-1,ASSLISRGAAF